Listed below are T cell receptor beta chains from one sample, sequenced in a study of identical twins. Via MiXCR, TCRdb re-called the 5' RACE reads, giving one row per CDR3 protein. Of some 760,000 distinct CDR3 sequences listed, over 15% were seen once; the top ten hold around 12%. This same sample was also part of a study on T cells expressing NK-cell markers.

The specimen sequenced was PBMCs. These receptors originate from a woman younger than 35 in good health. Each CDR3 is given with its conserved first and last residue. Each record gives: CDR3 length, clone size, V gene, D gene, J gene, CDR3 DNA, CDR3 protein. D genes are given only for firm matches. Size values are once, few and many counts, or a class for expanded clones, and some rows have none.

length: 15; size: -; V: TRBV12-3/TRBV12-4; D: TRBD2; J: TRBJ2-2; DNA: TGTGCCAGCAGGGTTTATGGGGGAGGGCCTGCGGAGCTGTTTTTT; CDR3: CASRVYGGGPAELFF
length: 15; size: few; V: TRBV6-1; D: -; J: TRBJ2-6; DNA: TGTGCCAGCATGCTGCCGGGGGCTGGGGCCAACGTCCTGACTTTC; CDR3: CASMLPGAGANVLTF
length: 14; size: -; V: TRBV10-3; D: -; J: TRBJ2-1; DNA: TGTGCCATCAGTGATCCTCGGGGCCGTAATGAGCAGTTCTTC; CDR3: CAISDPRGRNEQFF
length: 12; size: -; V: TRBV5-1; D: -; J: TRBJ1-1; DNA: TGCGCCAGCAGTGTAATAGGGACTGAAGCTTTCTTT; CDR3: CASSVIGTEAFF
length: 15; size: many; V: TRBV7-2; D: -; J: TRBJ1-2; DNA: TGTGCCAGCAGCTTAGCGCTAACCTTGACCTATGGCTACACCTTC; CDR3: CASSLALTLTYGYTF
length: 14; size: few; V: TRBV4-3; D: -; J: TRBJ2-1; DNA: TGCGCCAGCAGCCGGGGCCCGTCGGACAATGAGCAGTTCTTC; CDR3: CASSRGPSDNEQFF
length: 12; size: -; V: TRBV20-1; D: -; J: TRBJ2-1; DNA: TGCAGTGCTAGAGGAAGGGGGACTGGACAGTTCTTC; CDR3: CSARGRGTGQFF
length: 15; size: -; V: TRBV5-1; D: -; J: TRBJ2-1; DNA: TGCGCCAGCAGCTTGAGTCCGGAAGGCTACAATGAGCAGTTCTTC; CDR3: CASSLSPEGYNEQFF
length: 14; size: few; V: TRBV20-1; D: -; J: TRBJ2-7; DNA: TGCAGTGCGCGACCTGCATTACGTCCCTACGAGCAGTACTTC; CDR3: CSARPALRPYEQYF
length: 13; size: few; V: TRBV7-9; D: -; J: TRBJ2-7; DNA: TGTGCCAGCACCGGGAGACAGCACTACGAGCAGTACTTC; CDR3: CASTGRQHYEQYF
length: 14; size: few; V: TRBV7-9; D: -; J: TRBJ1-1; DNA: TGTGCCAGCAGCTTGGGGAGGCAAAACACTGAAGCTTTCTTT; CDR3: CASSLGRQNTEAFF
length: 12; size: -; V: TRBV3-1; D: -; J: TRBJ2-5; DNA: TGTGCCAGCAGCCAGAAGGGAGAGACCCAGTACTTC; CDR3: CASSQKGETQYF
length: 15; size: many; V: TRBV6-1; D: TRBD2; J: TRBJ2-1; DNA: TGTGCCAGCAGTACAGGGACTAGCGGGAGAGTGGAGCAGTTCTTC; CDR3: CASSTGTSGRVEQFF
length: 14; size: few; V: TRBV12-3/TRBV12-4; D: -; J: TRBJ2-1; DNA: TGTGCCAGCAACAAGCTCGAGGTAGGCAATGAGCAGTTCTTC; CDR3: CASNKLEVGNEQFF
length: 15; size: many; V: TRBV20-1; D: -; J: TRBJ1-6; DNA: TGCAGTGCTAGAGATGGAAGCCAGATCAATTCACCCCTCCACTTT; CDR3: CSARDGSQINSPLHF
length: 16; size: few; V: TRBV6-4; D: TRBD2; J: TRBJ2-1; DNA: TGTGCCAGCAGTCTCGGACTAGCGGGAGGGCCGAATGAGCAGTTCTTC; CDR3: CASSLGLAGGPNEQFF
length: 13; size: -; V: TRBV12-3/TRBV12-4; D: TRBD1; J: TRBJ1-2; DNA: TGTGCCAGCAGTTCAGGGACAGGTCGTGGCTACACCTTC; CDR3: CASSSGTGRGYTF
length: 14; size: -; V: TRBV27; D: -; J: TRBJ2-7; DNA: TGTGCCAGCAGTTCAATGGACGGGACTTACGAGCAGTACTTC; CDR3: CASSSMDGTYEQYF
length: 14; size: -; V: TRBV19; D: -; J: TRBJ2-7; DNA: TGTGCCAGTGCCGAACAGGGAATTTCCTACGAGCAGTACTTC; CDR3: CASAEQGISYEQYF
length: 13; size: few; V: TRBV27; D: -; J: TRBJ2-2; DNA: TGTGCCAGCAGCTCTTGGGGGCCCGGGGAGCTGTTTTTT; CDR3: CASSSWGPGELFF
length: 15; size: few; V: TRBV7-7; D: -; J: TRBJ2-1; DNA: TGTGCCAGCAGCTTTATTAGCGGAAGGGACAATGAGCAGTTCTTC; CDR3: CASSFISGRDNEQFF
length: 15; size: -; V: TRBV6-1; D: -; J: TRBJ2-7; DNA: TGTGCCAGCAGTGAGATTGGGACGTCCTCCTACGAGCAGTACTTC; CDR3: CASSEIGTSSYEQYF
length: 13; size: few; V: TRBV20-1; D: -; J: TRBJ2-5; DNA: TGCAGCCGTGGGATTGGGGGGCGGGAGACCCAGTACTTC; CDR3: CSRGIGGRETQYF
length: 17; size: few; V: TRBV5-1; D: TRBD2; J: TRBJ2-3; DNA: TGCGCCAGCAGCTTAGGCTCCGGCGGCGGGGGTACAGATACGCAGTATTTT; CDR3: CASSLGSGGGGTDTQYF
length: 16; size: many; V: TRBV12-3/TRBV12-4; D: TRBD1; J: TRBJ1-1; DNA: TGTGCCAGCAGTTTCAGGGGGGCTGGAGTGAACACTGAAGCTTTCTTT; CDR3: CASSFRGAGVNTEAFF
length: 13; size: many; V: TRBV12-3/TRBV12-4; D: TRBD1; J: TRBJ2-2; DNA: TGTGCCAGCAGTGACAGGGTAACCGGGGAGCTGTTTTTT; CDR3: CASSDRVTGELFF
length: 14; size: few; V: TRBV10-3; D: -; J: TRBJ1-1; DNA: TGTGCCATCAGTGTGGATACCATGAACACTGAAGCTTTCTTT; CDR3: CAISVDTMNTEAFF
length: 22; size: few; V: TRBV18; D: TRBD1; J: TRBJ2-7; DNA: TGTGCCAGCTCACCACGCTTGACAGGGAAGGGGTTACGACCACCCCTAGACTACGAGCAGTACTTC; CDR3: CASSPRLTGKGLRPPLDYEQYF
length: 18; size: few; V: TRBV4-2; D: -; J: TRBJ2-7; DNA: TGTGCCAGCAGCCAAGATCGCCAGGGGGGGCTGATTACCTACGAGCAGTACTTC; CDR3: CASSQDRQGGLITYEQYF
length: 13; size: few; V: TRBV5-1; D: -; J: TRBJ2-1; DNA: TGCGCCAGCAGCGCCGGGACCAAGAATGAGCAGTTCTTC; CDR3: CASSAGTKNEQFF
length: 14; size: -; V: TRBV7-2; D: TRBD1; J: TRBJ1-2; DNA: TGTGCCAGCAGCGCCGGGACAGGGTTCTATGGCTACACCTTC; CDR3: CASSAGTGFYGYTF
length: 17; size: few; V: TRBV20-1; D: TRBD2; J: TRBJ2-1; DNA: TGCAGTGCCCCTAGTCTACTTCTAGCGGGAGGTTACAATGAGCAGTTCTTC; CDR3: CSAPSLLLAGGYNEQFF
length: 12; size: -; V: TRBV12-3/TRBV12-4; D: -; J: TRBJ2-7; DNA: TGTGCCAGCAGTTTTCGGGGGAACGAGCAGTACTTC; CDR3: CASSFRGNEQYF
length: 14; size: few; V: TRBV12-5; D: TRBD2; J: TRBJ2-1; DNA: TGTGCTAGTGGTTTAGAAGCGGGGTTTAATGAGCAGTTCTTC; CDR3: CASGLEAGFNEQFF
length: 14; size: few; V: TRBV9; D: -; J: TRBJ2-3; DNA: TGTGCCAGCAGCAGAGGGGGGTCCCCAGATACGCAGTATTTT; CDR3: CASSRGGSPDTQYF
length: 17; size: few; V: TRBV27; D: -; J: TRBJ1-2; DNA: TGTGCCAGCAGTTTATCAATGCTTTCAGCAGCCAACTATGGCTACACCTTC; CDR3: CASSLSMLSAANYGYTF
length: 13; size: many; V: TRBV5-1; D: -; J: TRBJ2-5; DNA: TGTGCCAGCAGTTTATCTAGTGAGGAGACCCAGTACTTC; CDR3: CASSLSSEETQYF
length: 17; size: -; V: TRBV6-2/TRBV6-3; D: TRBD2; J: TRBJ2-2; DNA: TGTGCCAGTACGGAGGCTAGCGGGACCATTAACACCGGGGAGCTGTTTTTT; CDR3: CASTEASGTINTGELFF
length: 14; size: -; V: TRBV7-8; D: -; J: TRBJ2-7; DNA: TGTGCCAGCAGCTTAAAGAGGTACTCCTACGAGCAGTACTTC; CDR3: CASSLKRYSYEQYF
length: 15; size: few; V: TRBV6-2/TRBV6-3; D: -; J: TRBJ2-3; DNA: TGTGCCAGCAGTGACGGGAGACTAAACACAGATACGCAGTATTTT; CDR3: CASSDGRLNTDTQYF
length: 13; size: few; V: TRBV25-1; D: -; J: TRBJ2-3; DNA: TGTGCCAGCAGTCCCCCCGCTGAAGATACGCAGTATTTT; CDR3: CASSPPAEDTQYF
length: 18; size: few; V: TRBV12-3/TRBV12-4; D: -; J: TRBJ2-1; DNA: TGTGCCAGCAGTTTTGGAGGGAACCGACTACGGCTACCCAATGAGCAGTTCTTC; CDR3: CASSFGGNRLRLPNEQFF
length: 14; size: many; V: TRBV5-1; D: TRBD2; J: TRBJ2-7; DNA: TGCGCCAGCAAAGGGGGTAGCGGGAGCTACGAGCAGTACTTC; CDR3: CASKGGSGSYEQYF
length: 15; size: -; V: TRBV20-1; D: TRBD2; J: TRBJ2-7; DNA: TGCAGTGCTGGGGAACAGACTAGCGGGTCCTACGAGCAGTACTTC; CDR3: CSAGEQTSGSYEQYF
length: 12; size: many; V: TRBV7-9; D: -; J: TRBJ2-7; DNA: TGTGCCAGCAGCCGGACTGAATACGAGCAGTACTTC; CDR3: CASSRTEYEQYF
length: 14; size: many; V: TRBV7-9; D: TRBD2; J: TRBJ2-5; DNA: TGTGCCAGCAGCTTAGTAGCGGGAGGTGAGACCCAGTACTTC; CDR3: CASSLVAGGETQYF
length: 11; size: few; V: TRBV12-3/TRBV12-4; D: -; J: TRBJ2-3; DNA: TGTGCCAGCAGCTTCCTCGGACAGCAGTATTTT; CDR3: CASSFLGQQYF
length: 14; size: few; V: TRBV12-3/TRBV12-4; D: -; J: TRBJ2-1; DNA: TGTGCCAGCAGTTTTACGGGGGGCGGTAATGAGCAGTTCTTC; CDR3: CASSFTGGGNEQFF
length: 11; size: -; V: TRBV20-1; D: -; J: TRBJ2-7; DNA: TGCAGTGCTTTCGATCCACCCGAGTGGTACTTC; CDR3: CSAFDPPEWYF
length: 16; size: few; V: TRBV2; D: TRBD1; J: TRBJ2-2; DNA: TGTGCCAGCAGTCCGGACAGGGGGCTCGGCACCGGGGAGCTGTTTTTT; CDR3: CASSPDRGLGTGELFF
length: 12; size: few; V: TRBV29-1; D: -; J: TRBJ1-1; DNA: TGCAGCGCTCAGGCTATGAACACTGAAGCTTTCTTT; CDR3: CSAQAMNTEAFF
length: 15; size: few; V: TRBV20-1; D: TRBD2; J: TRBJ2-5; DNA: TGCAGTGCTCGCCGGGCGGGGGTGATCGGAGAGACCCAGTACTTC; CDR3: CSARRAGVIGETQYF
length: 15; size: few; V: TRBV6-2/TRBV6-3; D: TRBD2; J: TRBJ2-3; DNA: TGTGCCAGCACTCCGGGACTAGCGGCCGCAGATACGCAGTATTTT; CDR3: CASTPGLAAADTQYF
length: 12; size: -; V: TRBV20-1; D: -; J: TRBJ2-2; DNA: TGCAGTGCTAGAGTTAGCGGCGGGGAGCTGTTTTTT; CDR3: CSARVSGGELFF